This TCR beta chain is drawn from a study of post-analysis software for immune sequencing data. Turning to this clonotype: Its antigen is as yet unknown.

Whole-study results and caveats: When patients were compared with controls, about five TRBV segments were more frequent, TRBV5-6, TRBV5-1 and TRBV20-1 among them. Batch-mates among the samples co-clustered strongly by F measure.

The length of the CDR3 is 18 residues. V shed 5 bases and J shed 9 bases, with 28 bases lying between them. Per the germline V gene, CDR1 is SGHAT and CDR2 is FQNNGV. Unique molecular identifiers featured in each of the TCR beta cDNA libraries. One entry per CDR3 protein results from TCRdb running MiXCR on the PCR reads. The sample has roughly 410,000 distinct CDR3 sequences, approximately 33% seen once. This receptor was identified in a girl aged 5-17 years with multiple sclerosis. The sample taken for sequencing was blood. The chain combines TRBV11-2 with TRBJ1-4, with D possibly matching TRBD1 (5 bases). The CDR3 protein is CASSPVEGPPNRSKKLFF. In DNA, the CDR3 is TGTGCCAGCAGCCCAGTGGAGGGGCCACCTAACCGGAGCAAAAAACTGTTTTTT.